This T cell receptor (beta chain) was profiled in a study of OX40 agonist ivuxolimab in advanced cancers. Regarding the research as a whole: Ivuxolimab was an agonistic, fully human IgG2 monoclonal antibody directed against OX40 (CD134), a costimulatory receptor. Three dose-escalation patients achieved partial responses, one with hepatocellular carcinoma and two with cutaneous melanoma. The dose-escalation cohort was 82.7% male with a mean age of approximately 60 years, ranging from 23 to 79. The purpose of peripheral TCRbeta sequencing was to test whether ivuxolimab changed TCR sequence diversity and led to clonal T-cell expansion. Intravenous ivuxolimab was administered to patients every 2 weeks at six dose levels: 0.01, 0.1, 0.3, 1.5, 3 and 10 mg/kg. Prior anti-PD-1, anti-PD-L1 or anti-CTLA-4 therapy was permitted, and approximately 42% of dose-escalation patients had received checkpoint inhibitors. The paper describes the monotherapy dose-escalation part (N ≈ 52 patients) of the phase I trial of ivuxolimab. Of the approximately 54 dose-escalation patients, hepatocellular carcinoma was present in about 20, melanoma in approximately 15, renal cell carcinoma in 9 and head and neck cancer in 9.

What the authors observed across the whole study: At doses from 0.1 to 3.0 mg/kg, clonal expansion was seen in both CD4+ and CD8+ blood T cells between baseline and week 6. Low levels of normalized T-cell clonal expansion were also seen in some patients who did not respond. In the 0.1-3.0 mg/kg groups, partial responders were among the patients with the lowest normalized peripheral clonal expansion, particularly in CD8+ T cells. Antigen specificity was not determined for the clonally expanded peripheral T cells. After ivuxolimab, more expanded clones were found on average in CD8+ T cells than in CD4+ T cells.

Patients with a history of autoimmune disease or receiving systemic immunosuppression were excluded from the trial. Peripheral blood for TCR sequencing was collected from all dose cohorts at baseline, on cycle 4 day 1, and on cycle 7 day 1. The samples were drawn from a first-in-human, open-label, multicenter phase I dose-escalation trial of ivuxolimab. Adults with locally advanced or metastatic melanoma, renal cell, hepatocellular, or head and neck squamous cell carcinoma were enrolled in the trial. Before TCR sequencing, CD4+ T cells and CD8+ T cells from peripheral blood were sorted into separate populations. Genomic DNA was extracted from sorted cells for sequencing of the TCRbeta CDR3 region. TCRbeta CDR3 regions were sequenced using the immunoSEQ Assay. The table was pulled from immuneACCESS by TCRdb, which kept in-frame rearrangements only. Such tables lose some clones; where checked, under half of the loss comes from unresolved V genes, and the rest has no known cause. The sample records about 73,000 clones, roughly 86% of which are singletons. Around 0.78% of the sample comes from the top ten.

Sequences ENHRY (CDR1) and SYGVKD (CDR2) are obtained from the germline V gene. The CDR3 runs 14 amino acids, cysteine and phenylalanine included. Of the read, only the CDR3 DNA is kept; its 42 bases are in frame from base 1. V is pared back by 7 bases and J by 7 bases, with 19 bases lying between the germline termini. This clone was seen only once. Its antigen remains undetermined. Base qualities are missing; no much larger clone stands one base away. The sequence came from an adult with an advanced solid tumor such as melanoma, head and neck, liver or kidney cancer. Sequencing was performed on CD4+ or CD8+ T cells sorted from blood, taken in a trial of the OX40 agonist ivuxolimab. The chain employs TRBV10-3 and TRBJ1-2; perhaps TRBD1 is the D gene, with 6 bases matching. CDR3 protein: CAITKAGQSSGYTF. The DNA sequence is TGTGCCATCACAAAAGCGGGACAAAGCTCTGGCTACACCTTC.